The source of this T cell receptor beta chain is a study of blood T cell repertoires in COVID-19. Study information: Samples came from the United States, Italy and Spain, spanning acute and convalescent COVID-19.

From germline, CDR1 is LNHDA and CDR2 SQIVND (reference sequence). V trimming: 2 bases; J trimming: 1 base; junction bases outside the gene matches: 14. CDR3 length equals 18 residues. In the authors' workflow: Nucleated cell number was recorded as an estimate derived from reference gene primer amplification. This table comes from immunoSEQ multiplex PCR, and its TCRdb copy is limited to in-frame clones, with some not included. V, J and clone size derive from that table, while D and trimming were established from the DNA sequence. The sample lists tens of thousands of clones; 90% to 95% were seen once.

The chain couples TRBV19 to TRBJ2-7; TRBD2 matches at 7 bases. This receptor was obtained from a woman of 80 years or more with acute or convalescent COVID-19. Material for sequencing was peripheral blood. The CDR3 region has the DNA TGTGCCAGTAGTATAACGAGTGGAGGCGCGGGAGAGTCCTACGAGCAGTACTTC. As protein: CASSITSGGAGESYEQYF.